One sample yielded the 5 T cell receptor beta chains listed below, sequenced in a study of blood T cell repertoires in COVID-19 (dated by TCRdb to about 2020). The library came from the immunoSEQ multiplex PCR assay. TCRdb limited this immuneACCESS table to in-frame rearrangements with V and J called. A share of clones is missing; checked studies link under half to unresolved V genes, and the rest is unexplained. In this sample the table shows approximately 200,000 clones, more than 75% of which occur a single time. 2.9% of the sample belongs to the ten largest clones. The sample comprised peripheral blood. The receptor source for this set is a man aged 45-65 years who had recovered from COVID-19.

The rearrangement joins TRBV5-1 to TRBJ2-1, with D perhaps TRBD2 (6 bases). The CDR3 has 15 residues. CDR1 is SGHRS, CDR2 YFSETQ, per germline. Trimming stripped 2 bases from V and 0 bases from J, with 9 bases between. The CDR3 DNA reads as TGCGCCAGCAGCTTAGCGGGTAGCTCCTACAATGAGCAGTTCTTC. Encoded protein: CASSLAGSSYNEQFF.

This clone was recorded a few times. V gene TRBV2 combines with J gene TRBJ2-3; tentative D call: TRBD1 (6 bases). Germline CDR1 SNHLY, CDR2 FYNNEI. V was trimmed by 6 bases and J by 0 bases, leaving 13 bases between them. The CDR3 loop spans 15 amino acids. This CDR3 is CASRGTPTSTDTQYF. The CDR3 DNA reads as TGTGCCAGCAGAGGGACACCGACTAGCACAGATACGCAGTATTTT.

The chain has TRBV5-4 and TRBJ1-1; 8 bases match TRBD1. Trimming took 4 bases from V and 8 from J; bases not matched to a gene: 10. The CDR3 consists of 14 residues. Per the germline V gene, CDR1 is SGHNT and CDR2 is YYREEE (reference sequence). CDR3 nucleotides: TGTGCCAGCAGCGAGGGACAGGACTTGGTGGAAGCTTTCTTT. It yields the protein CASSEGQDLVEAFF.

The V gene is TRBV7-8, the J gene TRBJ1-1; tentatively, D is TRBD1 (6 bases). The CDR3 covers 15 residues. Trimming cost V 3 bases and J 2 bases, with 13 bases left between them. CDR1 and CDR2 from the germline V gene are SGHVS and FQNEAQ. The CDR3 region is CASSLSGGLNTEAFF. In DNA, the CDR3 is TGTGCCAGCAGCTTGTCGGGGGGGCTAAACACTGAAGCTTTCTTT.

This clone has just one count. This sequence joins TRBV5-1 and TRBJ2-5; 8 bases fit TRBD2. V lost 0 bases to trimming and J lost 4 bases; unmatched junction nucleotides: 2. Germline-derived CDR1 and CDR2 are SGHRS and YFSETQ. The CDR3 is 14 amino acids. The CDR3, as DNA: TGCGCCAGCAGCTTGGTACTAGCGGTAGAGACCCAGTACTTC. It encodes CASSLVLAVETQYF.